These 23 T cell receptor beta chains share one sample of origin, sequenced in a study of T cells expressing NK-cell markers. Using the 5' RACE reads, TCRdb records one entry per CDR3 protein without DNA. The listing contains roughly 420,000 distinct CDR3 sequences. The sequenced sample consisted of blood T cells: a sorted CD56 or NKG2C T cell subset, CD4+ or CD8+ T cells, or bulk PBMC T cells (not recorded which). The receptors were gathered from a woman between 18 and 69 years old in good health.

The V call is TRBV28, the J call TRBJ2-7; checking the TCRdb D call of TRBD1 is not possible without DNA. Germline CDR1 MDHEN, CDR2 SYDVKM. The CDR3 totals 14 residues. CDR3 sequence reads: CASSFTGTGREQYF.

The rearrangement joins TRBV20-1 to TRBJ2-5. The CDR3 contains 14 residues. Germline V gene lookup returns CDR1 DFQATT and CDR2 SNEGSKA (reference sequence). The CDR3 sequence: CSPYTLQNQETQYF.

The chain joins TRBV7-2 to TRBJ1-1. Germline V gene lookup returns CDR1 SGHTA and CDR2 FQGNSA. The CDR3 length is 15 residues. The chain's CDR3 is CASSLAGVRDTEAFF.

This rearrangement joins TRBV4-3 to TRBJ1-2. The CDR3 has 16 amino acids. In germline, CDR1 is LGHNA, CDR2 YSLEER. The CDR3 protein is CASSQDSGGSNYGYTF.

CDR3 sequence reads: CSAPPGTTGPAFF. The chain couples TRBV20-1 to TRBJ1-1; without DNA, the TCRdb call of TRBD1 cannot be checked. In germline, CDR1 is DFQATT, CDR2 SNEGSKA (reference sequence). CDR3 length: 13 residues.

This rearrangement joins TRBV12-3 or TRBV12-4 to TRBJ1-6. The CDR3 spans 13 residues. The CDR3 sequence is CASNLLGNSPLHF.

This chain uses TRBV7-3 with TRBJ2-1; TCRdb designates TRBD2, a call that cannot be tested without DNA. The germline V gene encodes CDR1 SGHTA and CDR2 FQGTGA. This CDR3 has 14 residues. Here the CDR3 reads CASSRTSGGYEQFF. The variable domain in full, completed from reference TRBV7-3 and TRBJ2-1, reads GAGVSQTPSNKVTEKGKYVELRCDPISGHTALYWYRQSLGQGPEFLIYFQGTGAADDSGLPNDRFFAVRPEGSVSTLKIQRTERGDSAVYLCASSRTSGGYEQFFGPGTRLTVL.

V gene TRBV20-1 combines with J gene TRBJ2-5; TCRdb's assignment of TRBD1 cannot be checked, as there is no DNA. Germline V gives CDR1 DFQATT, CDR2 SNEGSKA (reference sequence). The CDR3 extends over 13 amino acids. CDR3 sequence reads: CSASRGAQETQYF.

J is TRBJ1-2 and V is TRBV4-3. Per the germline V gene, CDR1 is LGHNA and CDR2 is YSLEER. This CDR3 contains 19 residues. The CDR3 spells CASSQVGSWSLGLVYGYTF.

The chain uses TRBV7-9 and TRBJ1-2. The CDR3 runs 12 residues. Germline loops: CDR1 SEHNR, CDR2 FQNEAQ (reference sequence). This CDR3 is CASNIGVIGYTF.

The chain carries TRBV9 and TRBJ1-6. CDR3 length: 15 amino acids. Germline-derived CDR1 and CDR2 are SGDLS and YYNGEE. This CDR3 is CASTRDSSYNSPLHF.

The V and J genes are TRBV6-1 and TRBJ2-1; TCRdb outputs TRBD2, but without DNA this stays unchecked. The germline CDR1 and CDR2 sequences are MNHNS and SASEGT. CDR3 length equals 15 residues. The CDR3 reads CASAKGLAGTNEQFF.

The J gene is TRBJ2-7, the V gene TRBV12-3 or TRBV12-4; TCRdb calls TRBD1, which cannot be checked without DNA. This CDR3 region has 12 residues. The CDR3 here is CASSGDPYEQYF.

The chain recombines TRBV19 with TRBJ2-3. The CDR3 is 13 amino acids. Per the germline V gene, CDR1 is LNHDA and CDR2 is SQIVND (reference sequence). CDR3 protein: CASSVIITDTQYF.

The chain links TRBV5-1 to TRBJ1-1. Germline V gives CDR1 SGHRS, CDR2 YFSETQ. The length of the CDR3 is 14 residues. CDR3: CASSFGAKNTEAFF.

This sequence joins TRBV30 and TRBJ2-3. CDR1 is GTSNPN and CDR2 is SVGIG in the germline V gene (reference sequence). The CDR3 covers 11 residues. Here the CDR3 reads CAWSIADTQYF. The variable domain in full, completed from reference TRBV30 and TRBJ2-3, reads SQTIHQWPATLVQPVGSPLSLECTVEGTSNPNLYWYRQAAGRGLQLLFYSVGIGQISSEVPQNLSASRPQDRQFILSSKKLLLSDSGFYLCAWSIADTQYFGPGTRLTVL.

J is TRBJ2-5 and V is TRBV3-1; with no DNA, the TCRdb D assignment of TRBD2 cannot be verified. CDR1 is LGHDT, CDR2 YNNKEL, per germline (reference sequence). The CDR3 has 12 amino acids. CDR3 in amino acids: CASSVTRETQYF.

The chain joins TRBV7-9 to TRBJ2-1; TCRdb calls TRBD2, which cannot be checked without DNA. The germline V gene encodes CDR1 SEHNR and CDR2 FQNEAQ (reference sequence). This CDR3 comprises 15 residues. The CDR3 region is CASSSGLADFNEQFF.

The CDR3 spells CASSRSLAKNIQYF. The V gene is TRBV13, the J gene TRBJ2-4. The CDR3 is 14 residues long. CDR1 and CDR2 from the germline V gene are PRHDT and FYEKMQ (reference sequence).

V is TRBV7-3 and J is TRBJ2-1; with no DNA, the TCRdb D assignment of TRBD1 cannot be verified. Germline V gene lookup returns CDR1 SGHTA and CDR2 FQGTGA. This CDR3 is 15 amino acids long. This CDR3 is CASRRVDRPDNEQFF.

The chain joins TRBV25-1 to TRBJ1-6. From germline, CDR1 is MGHDK and CDR2 SYGVNS. The CDR3 covers 14 residues. The CDR3 protein is CASSEFRWDSPLHF. The variable domain in full, with the rest retrieved from reference TRBV25-1 and TRBJ1-6, is EADIYQTPRYLVIGTGKKITLECSQTMGHDKMYWYQQDPGMELHLIHYSYGVNSTEKGDLSSESTVSRIRTEHFPLTLESARPSHTSQYLCASSEFRWDSPLHFGNGTRLTVT.

CDR3 sequence reads: CSAYKRVTRETQYF. V usage is TRBV20-1 and J usage is TRBJ2-5; without DNA, the TCRdb call of TRBD2 cannot be checked. This CDR3 has 14 residues. Germline CDR1 and CDR2: DFQATT and SNEGSKA (reference sequence).

V usage is TRBV12-3 or TRBV12-4 and J usage is TRBJ2-7; the D call of TRBD2 rests on TCRdb alone, since no DNA is present to check it. This CDR3 contains 16 residues. The chain's CDR3 is CASTTSLNGLDYEQYF.